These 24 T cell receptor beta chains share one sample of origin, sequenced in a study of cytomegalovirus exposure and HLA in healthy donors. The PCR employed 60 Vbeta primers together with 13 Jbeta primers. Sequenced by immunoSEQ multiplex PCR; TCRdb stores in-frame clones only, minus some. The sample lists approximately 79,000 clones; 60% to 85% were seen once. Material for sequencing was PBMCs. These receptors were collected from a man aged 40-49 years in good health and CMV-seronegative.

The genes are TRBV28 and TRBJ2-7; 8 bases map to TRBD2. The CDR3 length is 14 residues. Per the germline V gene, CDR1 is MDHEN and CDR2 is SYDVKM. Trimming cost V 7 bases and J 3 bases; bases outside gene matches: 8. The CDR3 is CASIPGREDYEQYF. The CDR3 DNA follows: TGTGCCAGCATCCCAGGGCGGGAGGACTACGAGCAGTACTTC.

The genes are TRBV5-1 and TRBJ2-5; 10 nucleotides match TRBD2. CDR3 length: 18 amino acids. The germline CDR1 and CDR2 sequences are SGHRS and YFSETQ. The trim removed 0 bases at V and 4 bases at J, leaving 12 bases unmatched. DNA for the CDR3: TGCGCCAGCAGCTTGGGGGCTAGCGGGAGTTACTCGGGAGAGACCCAGTACTTC. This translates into CASSLGASGSYSGETQYF.

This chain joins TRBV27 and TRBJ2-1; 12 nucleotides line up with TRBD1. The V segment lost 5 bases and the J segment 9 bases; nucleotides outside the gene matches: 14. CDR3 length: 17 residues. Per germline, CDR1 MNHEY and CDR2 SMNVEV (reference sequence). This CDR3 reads CASSPIGAGQGASEQFF. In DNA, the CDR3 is TGTGCCAGCAGTCCTATCGGCGCGGGACAGGGGGCATCTGAGCAGTTCTTC.

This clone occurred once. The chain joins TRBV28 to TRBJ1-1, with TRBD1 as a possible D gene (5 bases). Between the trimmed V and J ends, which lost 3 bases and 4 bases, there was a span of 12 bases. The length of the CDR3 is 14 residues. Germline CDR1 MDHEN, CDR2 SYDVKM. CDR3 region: CASSLGGKITEAFF. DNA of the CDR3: TGTGCCAGCAGTTTGGGGGGTAAGATCACTGAAGCTTTCTTT.

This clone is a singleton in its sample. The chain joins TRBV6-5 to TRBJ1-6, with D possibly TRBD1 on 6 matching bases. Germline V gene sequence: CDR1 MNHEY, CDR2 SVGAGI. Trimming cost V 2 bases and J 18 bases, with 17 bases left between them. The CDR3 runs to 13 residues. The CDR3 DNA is TGTGCCAGCAGTTACCGACAGGACAGCTCCCACCACTTT. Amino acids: CASSYRQDSSHHF.

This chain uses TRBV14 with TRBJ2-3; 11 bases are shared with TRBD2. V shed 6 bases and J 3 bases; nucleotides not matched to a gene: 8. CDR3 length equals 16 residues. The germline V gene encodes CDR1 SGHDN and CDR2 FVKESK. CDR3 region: CASRRSSGRFTDTQYF. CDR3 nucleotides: TGTGCCAGCAGAAGATCTAGCGGGAGGTTTACAGATACGCAGTATTTT.

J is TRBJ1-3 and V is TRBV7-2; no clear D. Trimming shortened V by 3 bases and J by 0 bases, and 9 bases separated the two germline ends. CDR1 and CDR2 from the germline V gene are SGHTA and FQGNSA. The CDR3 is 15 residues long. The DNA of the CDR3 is TGTGCCAGCAGCTTCGACCGGGGCTCTGGAAACACCATATATTTT. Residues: CASSFDRGSGNTIYF.

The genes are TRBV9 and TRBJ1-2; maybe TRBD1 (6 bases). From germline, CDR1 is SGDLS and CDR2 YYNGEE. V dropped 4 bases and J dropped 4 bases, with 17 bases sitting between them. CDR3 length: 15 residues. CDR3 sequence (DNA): TGTGCCAGCAGCCTCGGGGTGGGGGCGAGCTATGGCTACACCTTC. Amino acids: CASSLGVGASYGYTF.

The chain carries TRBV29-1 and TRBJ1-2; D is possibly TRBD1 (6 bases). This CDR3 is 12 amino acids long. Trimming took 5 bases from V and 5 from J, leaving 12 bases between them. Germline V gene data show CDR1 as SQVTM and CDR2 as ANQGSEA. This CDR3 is CSVLGGLYGYTF. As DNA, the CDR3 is TGCAGCGTTCTAGGGGGATTGTATGGCTACACCTTC.

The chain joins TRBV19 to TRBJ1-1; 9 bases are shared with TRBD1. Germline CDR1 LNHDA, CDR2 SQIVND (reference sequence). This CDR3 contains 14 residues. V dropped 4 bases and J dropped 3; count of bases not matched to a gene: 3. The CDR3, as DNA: TGTGCCAGTAGTACGGGACAGGGTTACACTGAAGCTTTCTTT. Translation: CASSTGQGYTEAFF.

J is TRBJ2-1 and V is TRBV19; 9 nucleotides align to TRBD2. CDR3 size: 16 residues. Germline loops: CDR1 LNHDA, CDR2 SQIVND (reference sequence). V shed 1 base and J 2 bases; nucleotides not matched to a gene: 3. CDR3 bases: TGTGCCAGTAGTATAGGGTCTAGCGGGGCCTACAATGAGCAGTTCTTC. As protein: CASSIGSSGAYNEQFF. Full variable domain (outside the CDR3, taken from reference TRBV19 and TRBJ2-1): DGGITQSPKYLFRKEGQNVTLSCEQNLNHDAMYWYRQDPGQGLRLIYYSQIVNDFQKGDIAEGYSVSREKKESFPLTVTSAQKNPTAFYLCASSIGSSGAYNEQFFGPGTRLTVL.

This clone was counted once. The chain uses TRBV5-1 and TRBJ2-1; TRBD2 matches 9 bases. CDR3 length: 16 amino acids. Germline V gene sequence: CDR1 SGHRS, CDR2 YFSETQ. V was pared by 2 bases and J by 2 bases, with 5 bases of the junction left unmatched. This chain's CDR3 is CASSFGGTSTYNEQFF. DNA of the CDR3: TGCGCCAGCAGCTTTGGCGGGACTAGCACCTACAATGAGCAGTTCTTC.

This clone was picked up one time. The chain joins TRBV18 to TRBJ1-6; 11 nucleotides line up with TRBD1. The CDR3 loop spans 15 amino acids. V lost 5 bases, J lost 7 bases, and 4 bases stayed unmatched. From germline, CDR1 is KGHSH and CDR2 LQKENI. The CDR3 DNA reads TGTGCCAGCTCATCAGGACAGGGGGCAAATTCACCCCTCCACTTT. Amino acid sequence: CASSSGQGANSPLHF.

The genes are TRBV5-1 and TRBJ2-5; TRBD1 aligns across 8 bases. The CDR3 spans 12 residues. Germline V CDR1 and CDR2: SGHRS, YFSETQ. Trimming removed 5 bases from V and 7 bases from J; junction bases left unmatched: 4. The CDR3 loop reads CASRDRDGTQYF. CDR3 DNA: TGCGCCAGCAGGGACAGGGATGGGACCCAGTACTTC.

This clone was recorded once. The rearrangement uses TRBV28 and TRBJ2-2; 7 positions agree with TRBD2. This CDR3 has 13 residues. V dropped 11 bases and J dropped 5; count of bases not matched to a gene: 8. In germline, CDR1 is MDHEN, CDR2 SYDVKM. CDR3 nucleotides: TGTGCCGCAGCCCGGGAGGATACCGGGGAGCTGTTTTTT. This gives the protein CAAAREDTGELFF. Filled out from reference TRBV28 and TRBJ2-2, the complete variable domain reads DVKVTQSSRYLVKRTGEKVFLECVQDMDHENMFWYRQDPGLGLRLIYFSYDVKMKEKGDIPEGYSVSREKKERFSLILESASTNQTSMYLCAAAREDTGELFFGEGSRLTVL.

CDR3 region: CASSIDLEISNQPQHF. CDR3 sequence (DNA): TGTGCCAGTAGTATAGATCTTGAGATTAGCAATCAGCCCCAGCATTTT. This chain connects TRBV19 to TRBJ1-5; D call uncertain. CDR3 length: 16 amino acids. CDR1 LNHDA and CDR2 SQIVND come from the germline V gene (reference sequence). Between the trimmed V and J ends, which lost 0 bases and 0 bases, there was a span of 9 bases.

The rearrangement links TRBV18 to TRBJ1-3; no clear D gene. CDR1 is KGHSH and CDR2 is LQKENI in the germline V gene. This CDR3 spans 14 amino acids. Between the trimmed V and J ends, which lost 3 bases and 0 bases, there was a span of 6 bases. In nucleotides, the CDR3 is TGTGCCAGCTCACCTCGGAGCTCTGGAAACACCATATATTTT. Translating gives CASSPRSSGNTIYF.

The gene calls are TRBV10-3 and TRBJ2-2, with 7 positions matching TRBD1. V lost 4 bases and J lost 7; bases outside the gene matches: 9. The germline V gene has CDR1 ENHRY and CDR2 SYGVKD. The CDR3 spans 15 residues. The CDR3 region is CAISVYRGVSGELFF. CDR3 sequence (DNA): TGTGCCATCAGTGTTTACAGGGGTGTAAGCGGGGAGCTGTTTTTT.

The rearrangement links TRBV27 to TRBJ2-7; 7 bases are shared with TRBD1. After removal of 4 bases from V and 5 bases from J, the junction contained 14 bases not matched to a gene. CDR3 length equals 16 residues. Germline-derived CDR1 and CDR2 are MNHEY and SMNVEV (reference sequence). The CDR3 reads CASSSRTTGRVHEQYF. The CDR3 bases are TGTGCCAGCAGTTCTCGGACGACAGGGCGGGTCCACGAGCAGTACTTC.

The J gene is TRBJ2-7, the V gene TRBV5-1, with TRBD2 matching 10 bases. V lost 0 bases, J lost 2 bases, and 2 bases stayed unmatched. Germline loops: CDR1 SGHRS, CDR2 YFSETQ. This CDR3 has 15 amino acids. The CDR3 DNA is TGCGCCAGCAGCTTGGAGCTAGCGGGAGCCTACGAGCAGTACTTC. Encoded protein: CASSLELAGAYEQYF.

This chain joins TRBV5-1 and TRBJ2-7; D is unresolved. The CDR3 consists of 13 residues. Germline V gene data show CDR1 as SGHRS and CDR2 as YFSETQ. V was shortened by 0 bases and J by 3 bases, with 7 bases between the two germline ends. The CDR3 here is CASSLGQNYEQYF. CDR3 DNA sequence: TGCGCCAGCAGCTTGGGGCAGAACTACGAGCAGTACTTC.

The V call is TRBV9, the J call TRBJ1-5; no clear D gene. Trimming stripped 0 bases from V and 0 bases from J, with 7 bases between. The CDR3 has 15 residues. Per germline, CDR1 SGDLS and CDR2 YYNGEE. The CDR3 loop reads CASSVGPGSNQPQHF. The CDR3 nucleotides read TGTGCCAGCAGCGTAGGGCCGGGTAGCAATCAGCCCCAGCATTTT.

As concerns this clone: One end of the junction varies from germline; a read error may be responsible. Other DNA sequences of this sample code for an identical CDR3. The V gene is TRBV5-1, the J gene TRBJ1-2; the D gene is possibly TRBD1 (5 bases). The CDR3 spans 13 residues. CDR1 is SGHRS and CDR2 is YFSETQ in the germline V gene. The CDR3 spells CASSNRNGYGYTF. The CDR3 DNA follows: TGCGCTAGCAGCAACAGGAATGGCTATGGCTACACCTTC. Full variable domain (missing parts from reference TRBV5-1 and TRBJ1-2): KAGVTQTPRYLIKTRGQQVTLSCSPISGHRSVSWYQQTPGQGLQFLFEYFSETQRNKGNFPGRFSGRQFSNSRSEMNVSTLELGDSALYLCASSNRNGYGYTFGSGTRLTVV.

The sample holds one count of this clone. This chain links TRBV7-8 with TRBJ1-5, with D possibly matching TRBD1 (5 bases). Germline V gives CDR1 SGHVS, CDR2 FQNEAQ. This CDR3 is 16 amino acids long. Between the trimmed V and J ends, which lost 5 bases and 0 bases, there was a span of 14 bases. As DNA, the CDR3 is TGTGCCAGCAGCCCGCGTATAGGGGATAGCAATCAGCCCCAGCATTTT. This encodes CASSPRIGDSNQPQHF.